Each of the 27 T cell receptor beta chains below was sequenced from the same sample in a study of cytomegalovirus exposure and HLA in healthy donors. The PCR employed 60 Vbeta primers together with 13 Jbeta primers. Profiling relied on immunoSEQ multiplex PCR, and the TCRdb table lists in-frame clones only, not all of them. This repertoire shows about 200,000 clones, around 87% found once; its top ten account for 1.3%. Input material: PBMCs. The receptors shown here come from a man aged 30 to 39 in good health and CMV-seronegative.

The V and J genes are TRBV7-9 and TRBJ2-5, with D maybe TRBD2 (7 bases). Trimming left V 5 bases short and J 2 bases short, with 15 bases between. The CDR3 totals 15 residues. Germline CDR1 and CDR2: SEHNR and FQNEAQ (reference sequence). CDR3 in DNA: TGTGCCAGCAGCGGGAGGGGGGAAGAGCAAGAGACCCAGTACTTC. It yields the protein CASSGRGEEQETQYF.

This clone was detected only once. This rearrangement joins TRBV19 to TRBJ2-3, with TRBD2 identical over 15 bases. The CDR3 spans 18 residues. V was clipped by 5 bases and J by 0 bases; unmatched bases: 6. Germline lookup yields CDR1 LNHDA and CDR2 SQIVND (reference sequence). The CDR3 nucleotides are TGTGCCAGTAGTGGGACTAGCGGGGGGACCCCTAGCACAGATACGCAGTATTTT. As protein: CASSGTSGGTPSTDTQYF. Together with reference TRBV19 and TRBJ2-3, the CDR3 gives the full variable domain: DGGITQSPKYLFRKEGQNVTLSCEQNLNHDAMYWYRQDPGQGLRLIYYSQIVNDFQKGDIAEGYSVSREKKESFPLTVTSAQKNPTAFYLCASSGTSGGTPSTDTQYFGPGTRLTVL.

This clone was seen only a few times. The genes are TRBV5-6 and TRBJ1-1, with D hard to call. The germline V gene has CDR1 SGHDT and CDR2 YYEEEE. The CDR3 has 12 residues. With 1 base removed from V and 4 bases from J, the gap between germline ends came to 5 bases. CDR3 DNA sequence: TGTGCCAGCAGCTTGCTTTCCACTGAAGCTTTCTTT. Translating gives CASSLLSTEAFF.

The genes are TRBV18 and TRBJ2-7; TRBD1 agrees at 7 bases. This CDR3 has 15 residues. V lost 3 bases to trimming and J lost 3 bases; unmatched junction nucleotides: 8. Germline V gene data show CDR1 as KGHSH and CDR2 as LQKENI. In DNA form, the CDR3 reads TGTGCCAGCTCACCCACCGGGACAGTTTACTACGAGCAGTACTTC. Amino acid sequence: CASSPTGTVYYEQYF.

The genes are TRBV29-1 and TRBJ1-4; no clear D. The CDR3 length is 13 residues. V dropped 6 bases and J dropped 5 bases, with 13 bases sitting between them. Germline V gene data show CDR1 as SQVTM and CDR2 as ANQGSEA. CDR3 nucleotide sequence: TGCAGCGTGTGTTTCATGGCAAATGAAAAACTGTTTTTT. It specifies CSVCFMANEKLFF.

The J gene is TRBJ2-5, the V gene TRBV4-1; TRBD2 matches at 12 bases. The CDR3 runs 17 residues. CDR1 is MGHRA and CDR2 is YSYEKL in the germline V gene. With V trimmed by 3 bases and J by 5 bases, 10 bases remained unmatched. The CDR3 reads CASSQKATSGSWETQYF. The CDR3 bases are TGCGCCAGCAGCCAGAAGGCGACTAGCGGGAGCTGGGAGACCCAGTACTTC.

This clone has a single count. V usage is TRBV6-5 and J usage is TRBJ2-2; D unresolved. Germline loops: CDR1 MNHEY, CDR2 SVGAGI. This CDR3 spans 14 amino acids. With 5 bases removed from V and 0 bases from J, the gap between germline ends came to 7 bases. The DNA of the CDR3 is TGTGCCAGCAGTCAGACACCGAACACCGGGGAGCTGTTTTTT. The encoded protein is CASSQTPNTGELFF.

The chain has TRBV7-2 and TRBJ1-1; no definite D call. V was cut by 2 bases and J by 3 bases, with 7 bases left in between. This CDR3 region has 13 residues. The germline V gene has CDR1 SGHTA and CDR2 FQGNSA. The CDR3 DNA sequence: TGTGCCAGCAGCTTATATACGGACACTGAAGCTTTCTTT. It specifies CASSLYTDTEAFF.

This chain joins TRBV19 and TRBJ2-7, with TRBD2 as a possible D gene (6 bases). Germline V gene lookup returns CDR1 LNHDA and CDR2 SQIVND (reference sequence). The CDR3 has 16 residues. Trimming removed 3 bases from V and 3 bases from J, with 18 bases in between. CDR3 residues: CASSIGSGRGIYEQYF. The CDR3 coding sequence is TGTGCCAGTAGTATCGGCTCTGGGCGGGGTATCTACGAGCAGTACTTC. Filled out from reference TRBV19 and TRBJ2-7, the complete variable domain reads DGGITQSPKYLFRKEGQNVTLSCEQNLNHDAMYWYRQDPGQGLRLIYYSQIVNDFQKGDIAEGYSVSREKKESFPLTVTSAQKNPTAFYLCASSIGSGRGIYEQYFGPGTRLTVT.

The chain carries TRBV20-1 and TRBJ1-1, with D uncertain. The CDR3 extends over 11 amino acids. V lost 3 bases and J lost 11, with 13 bases in between. Germline CDR1 DFQATT, CDR2 SNEGSKA (reference sequence). The CDR3, as DNA: TGCAGTGCTAGGGACTCTTTTGAGGCTTTCTTT. Translating it yields CSARDSFEAFF.

DNA for the CDR3: TGTGCCACCGCCCGGGTGATCAGTTCACCCCTCCACTTT. It yields the protein CATARVISSPLHF. The rearrangement uses TRBV15 and TRBJ1-6; no reliable D call. CDR1 and CDR2 (germline): LNHNV, YYDKDF (reference sequence). CDR3 length equals 13 residues. V dropped 8 bases and J dropped 9 bases, with 14 bases sitting between them.

DNA for the CDR3: TGTGCCAGCAGCGGAAGGGGTTCACCCCTCCACTTT. The encoded protein is CASSGRGSPLHF. This chain links TRBV7-2 with TRBJ1-6; the D gene is possibly TRBD1 (5 bases). The length of the CDR3 is 12 residues. The V gene lost 5 bases and the J gene lost 9 bases, with 8 bases spanning the gap. Germline values: CDR1 SGHTA, CDR2 FQGNSA.

In regard to this clone: This CDR3 is also generated by other DNA sequences in the sample. The J gene is TRBJ2-7, the V gene TRBV11-2, with 12 bases matching TRBD2. Germline loops: CDR1 SGHAT, CDR2 FQNNGV. After removal of 5 bases from V and 2 bases from J, the junction contained 1 base not matched to a gene. The CDR3 loop spans 14 amino acids. Written as DNA, the CDR3 is TGTGCCAGCAGCCTAGCGGGAGGGACCTACGAGCAGTACTTC. Protein product: CASSLAGGTYEQYF. The full variable domain, in which reference TRBV11-2 and TRBJ2-7 provide the parts outside the CDR3, is EAGVAQSPRYKIIEKRQSVAFWCNPISGHATLYWYQQILGQGPKLLIQFQNNGVVDDSQLPKDRFSAERLKGVDSTLKIQPAKLEDSAVYLCASSLAGGTYEQYFGPGTRLTVT.

This chain joins TRBV6-1 and TRBJ2-1, with a weak D call TRBD2 (5 bases). The CDR3 spans 14 residues. Per the germline V gene, CDR1 is MNHNS and CDR2 is SASEGT. Trimming removed 2 bases at V and 9 bases at J, with 14 bases between. In DNA form, the CDR3 reads TGTGCCAGCAGTGAATCGGTCGGGATAGGTGAGCAGTTCTTC. This encodes CASSESVGIGEQFF.

V gene TRBV7-2 combines with J gene TRBJ2-2, with TRBD1 identical over 9 bases. CDR1 and CDR2 (germline): SGHTA, FQGNSA. The CDR3 length is 14 residues. Unmatched junction bases numbered 4, after V lost 6 bases and J lost 5 bases. The CDR3 here is CASRRQGETGELFF. The DNA of the CDR3 is TGTGCCAGCAGGAGACAGGGGGAGACCGGGGAGCTGTTTTTT. The entire variable domain, with the rest obtained from reference TRBV7-2 and TRBJ2-2, is as follows: GAGVSQSPSNKVTEKGKDVELRCDPISGHTALYWYRQSLGQGLEFLIYFQGNSAPDKSGLPSDRFSAERTGGSVSTLTIQRTQQEDSAVYLCASRRQGETGELFFGEGSRLTVL.

This chain joins TRBV29-1 and TRBJ2-6, with 7 bases that match TRBD2. Germline lookup yields CDR1 SQVTM and CDR2 ANQGSEA. This CDR3 comprises 16 residues. J gave up 2 bases and V 6 bases, and 10 bases lay outside the gene matches. CDR3 sequence: CSVKLSGGAGANVLTF. CDR3 sequence (DNA): TGCAGCGTGAAGTTGTCGGGGGGTGCTGGGGCCAACGTCCTGACTTTC.

V and J are TRBV7-9 and TRBJ2-1; 12 nucleotides align to TRBD2. V lost 5 bases and J lost 7; bases outside the gene matches: 12. The V gene's germline CDR1 is SEHNR and CDR2 FQNEAQ (reference sequence). The CDR3 sequence is 17 residues long. Here the CDR3 reads CASSVLAGGIKWNEQFF. CDR3 sequence (DNA): TGTGCCAGCAGCGTACTAGCGGGGGGAATCAAGTGGAATGAGCAGTTCTTC. Looking up the rest from reference TRBV7-9 and TRBJ2-1 gives the full variable domain: DTGVSQNPRHKITKRGQNVTFRCDPISEHNRLYWYRQTLGQGPEFLTYFQNEAQLEKSRLLSDRFSAERPKGSFSTLEIQRTEQGDSAMYLCASSVLAGGIKWNEQFFGPGTRLTVL.

This clone occurred once. In DNA form, the CDR3 reads TGCGCCAGCCGCCGGGGACAGGGGTTCCCCGGCGATCCCTACGAGCAGTACTTC. It encodes CASRRGQGFPGDPYEQYF. The chain employs TRBV5-1 and TRBJ2-7; 10 bases map to TRBD1. Germline CDR1 SGHRS, CDR2 YFSETQ. V lost 7 bases, J lost 2 bases, and 18 bases stayed unmatched. The CDR3 is 18 amino acids. The variable domain in full, with the rest retrieved from reference TRBV5-1 and TRBJ2-7, is KAGVTQTPRYLIKTRGQQVTLSCSPISGHRSVSWYQQTPGQGLQFLFEYFSETQRNKGNFPGRFSGRQFSNSRSEMNVSTLELGDSALYLCASRRGQGFPGDPYEQYFGPGTRLTVT.

The V and J genes are TRBV11-1 and TRBJ1-2; D is possibly TRBD1 (5 bases). Germline CDR1 reads SGHAT; CDR2 reads FQDESV (reference sequence). Trimming took 5 bases from V and 5 from J, leaving 9 bases between them. The CDR3 runs to 12 residues. CDR3 bases: TGTGCCAGCAGCAGCCAGGGTTATGGCTACACCTTC. Translated: CASSSQGYGYTF.

The CDR3 coding sequence is TGTGCCAGCTCTGCGGGGAACTATGGCTACACCTTC. Encoded protein: CASSAGNYGYTF. This chain links TRBV25-1 with TRBJ1-2; D uncertain. CDR3 size: 12 residues. Trimming left V 8 bases short and J 2 bases short, with 9 bases between. The germline gives CDR1 MGHDK, CDR2 SYGVNS.

The chain employs TRBV27 and TRBJ2-5; D is possibly TRBD1 (5 bases). There are 15 residues in the CDR3. Germline loops: CDR1 MNHEY, CDR2 SMNVEV (reference sequence). Deletions cut 5 bases from V and 3 bases from J, with 16 bases between. The chain's CDR3 is CASSPWTREKETQYF. CDR3 bases: TGTGCCAGCAGTCCCTGGACAAGGGAAAAAGAGACCCAGTACTTC.

The gene calls are TRBV6-5 and TRBJ2-2, with a tentative D call TRBD2 (6 bases). From germline, CDR1 is MNHEY and CDR2 SVGAGI. Trimming left V 2 bases short and J 5 bases short, with 6 bases between. This CDR3 has 13 amino acids. The CDR3 here is CASSYGRTGELFF. CDR3 in DNA: TGTGCCAGCAGTTACGGGAGGACCGGGGAGCTGTTTTTT.

V is TRBV6-1 and J is TRBJ2-3, with a tentative D call TRBD1 (5 bases). V lost 4 bases and J lost 0, with 11 bases in between. Germline V gene data show CDR1 as MNHNS and CDR2 as SASEGT. This CDR3 is built from 15 residues. CDR3 nucleotides: TGTGCCAGCAGTGCCGACAGTTTTAGCACAGATACGCAGTATTTT. This sequence encodes CASSADSFSTDTQYF.

This clone has only a few counts. The V call is TRBV6-8, the J call TRBJ1-1; TRBD1 is a possible D gene (5 bases). The CDR3 loop spans 16 amino acids. The V and J ends lost 1 base and 3 bases respectively, with 15 bases between them. Germline values: CDR1 MNHGY, CDR2 SAAAGT. The DNA of the CDR3 is TGTGCCAGCAGTTACTTCGGGGGTTGGGATGACACTGAAGCTTTCTTT. This sequence encodes CASSYFGGWDDTEAFF.

This chain links TRBV4-1 with TRBJ2-1; D possibly corresponds to TRBD1 (5 bases). The length of the CDR3 is 15 residues. Per germline, CDR1 MGHRA and CDR2 YSYEKL. The V and J ends lost 4 bases and 4 bases respectively, with 14 bases between them. CDR3 sequence reads: CASSLSTTEYNEQFF. The CDR3 region has the DNA TGCGCCAGCAGCCTCTCCACGACAGAGTACAATGAGCAGTTCTTC.

CDR3 sequence: CSAISGYGYTF. DNA for the CDR3: TGCAGTGCTATCTCGGGCTATGGCTACACCTTC. The chain recombines TRBV20-1 with TRBJ1-2, with D hard to call. The CDR3 runs 11 residues. Germline V gives CDR1 DFQATT, CDR2 SNEGSKA (reference sequence). V was shortened by 4 bases and J by 4 bases, with 7 bases between the two germline ends.

The chain links TRBV6-5 to TRBJ2-7, with D perhaps matching TRBD2 (6 bases). The V gene's germline CDR1 is MNHEY and CDR2 SVGAGI. The CDR3 is made up of 13 amino acids. V lost 2 bases, J lost 3 bases, and 8 bases lay in between. The CDR3 loop is CASSYRGGYEQYF. The DNA for the CDR3 is TGTGCCAGCAGTTACAGGGGAGGCTACGAGCAGTACTTC.